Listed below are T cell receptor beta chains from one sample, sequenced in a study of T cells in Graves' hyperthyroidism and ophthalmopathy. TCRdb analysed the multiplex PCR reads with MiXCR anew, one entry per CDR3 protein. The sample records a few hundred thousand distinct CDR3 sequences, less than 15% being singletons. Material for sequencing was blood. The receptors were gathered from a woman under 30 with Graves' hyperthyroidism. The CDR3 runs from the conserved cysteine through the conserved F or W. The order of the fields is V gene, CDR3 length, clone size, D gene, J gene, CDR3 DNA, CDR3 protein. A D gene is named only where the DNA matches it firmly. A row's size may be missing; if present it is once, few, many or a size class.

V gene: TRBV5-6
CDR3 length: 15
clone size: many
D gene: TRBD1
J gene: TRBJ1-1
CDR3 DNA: TGTGCCAGCAGCTTCGTCCGGACAGGAGCCACTGAAGCTTTCTTT
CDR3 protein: CASSFVRTGATEAFF

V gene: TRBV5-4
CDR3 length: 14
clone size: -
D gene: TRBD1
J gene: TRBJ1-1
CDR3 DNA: TGTGCCAGCAGCTCCGGAACAGGGGAAACTGAAGCTTTCTTT
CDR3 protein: CASSSGTGETEAFF

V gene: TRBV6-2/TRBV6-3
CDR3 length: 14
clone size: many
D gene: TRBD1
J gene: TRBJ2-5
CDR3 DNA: TGTGCCAGCACCCGGACAGGGCCCGGAGAGACCCAGTACTTC
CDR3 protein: CASTRTGPGETQYF

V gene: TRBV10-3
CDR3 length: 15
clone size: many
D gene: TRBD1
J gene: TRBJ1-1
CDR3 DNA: TGTGCCATCATTCCGGGGGACAGGGGGCAAACTGAAGCTTTCTTT
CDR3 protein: CAIIPGDRGQTEAFF

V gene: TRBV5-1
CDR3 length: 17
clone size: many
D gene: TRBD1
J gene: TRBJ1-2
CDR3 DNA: TGCGCCAGCAGCTTGGTGAAACCGGGACAGGGGTATGATGGCTACACCTTC
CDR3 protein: CASSLVKPGQGYDGYTF

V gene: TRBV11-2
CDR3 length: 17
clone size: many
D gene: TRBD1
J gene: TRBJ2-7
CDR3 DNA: TGTGCCAGCAGCTTAGACGGGACAGCCCTTGGAAGCTACGAGCAGTACTTC
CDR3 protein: CASSLDGTALGSYEQYF

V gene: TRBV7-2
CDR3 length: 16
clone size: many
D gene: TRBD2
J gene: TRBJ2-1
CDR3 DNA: TGTGCCAGCAGCTTAGTGGGCGGGAGCTCCTACAATGAGCAGTTCTTC
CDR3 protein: CASSLVGGSSYNEQFF

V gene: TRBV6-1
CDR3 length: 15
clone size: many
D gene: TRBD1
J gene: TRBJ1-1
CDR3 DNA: TGTGCCAGCAGTACTCCGGGACAGATGAACACTGAAGCTTTCTTT
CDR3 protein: CASSTPGQMNTEAFF

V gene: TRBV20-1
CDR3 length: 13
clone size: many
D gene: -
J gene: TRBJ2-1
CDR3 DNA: TGCAGTGCTACCAGGGGGGCCACAAATGAGCAGTTCTTC
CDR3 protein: CSATRGATNEQFF

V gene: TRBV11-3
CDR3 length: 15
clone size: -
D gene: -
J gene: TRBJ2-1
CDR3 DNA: TGTGCCAGCAGCTTAGATTCCGCTAGCCTCAATGAGCAGTTCTTC
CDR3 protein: CASSLDSASLNEQFF

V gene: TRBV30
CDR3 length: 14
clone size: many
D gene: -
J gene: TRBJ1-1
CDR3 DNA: TGTGCCTGGAGTGTACCATGGGGGCCCGGTGAAGCTTTCTTT
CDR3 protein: CAWSVPWGPGEAFF

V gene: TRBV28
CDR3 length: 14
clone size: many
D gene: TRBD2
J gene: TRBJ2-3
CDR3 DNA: TGTGCCAGCAGCCCAGCGGGGGCCCTCGATACGCAGTATTTT
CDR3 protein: CASSPAGALDTQYF

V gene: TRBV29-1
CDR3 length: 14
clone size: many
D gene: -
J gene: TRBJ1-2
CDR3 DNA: TGCAGCGCCGATACGGACAGCGCAACCTATGGCTACACCTTC
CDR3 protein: CSADTDSATYGYTF

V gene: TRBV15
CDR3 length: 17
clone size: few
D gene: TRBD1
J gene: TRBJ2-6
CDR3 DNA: TGTGCCACCAGCAGCGGGGACAGGGGCTCTGGGGCCAACGTCCTGACTTTC
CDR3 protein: CATSSGDRGSGANVLTF

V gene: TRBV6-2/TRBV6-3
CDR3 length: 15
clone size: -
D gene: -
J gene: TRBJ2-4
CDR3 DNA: TGTGCCAGCAGGACCTGGGCAGAGGGCAAGAACATTCAGTACTTC
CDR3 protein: CASRTWAEGKNIQYF

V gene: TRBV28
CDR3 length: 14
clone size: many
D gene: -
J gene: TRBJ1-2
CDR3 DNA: TGTGCCAGCAGTTTTGTGACAGACTTCTATGGCTACACCTTC
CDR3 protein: CASSFVTDFYGYTF

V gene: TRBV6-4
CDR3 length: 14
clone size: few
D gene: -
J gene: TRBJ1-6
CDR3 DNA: TGTGCCAGCAGTGACGGGCAGTCGAATTCACCCCTCCACTTT
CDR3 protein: CASSDGQSNSPLHF

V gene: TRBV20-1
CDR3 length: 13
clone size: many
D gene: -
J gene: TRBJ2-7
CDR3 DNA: TGCAGTGCTAGAGCAGGGAACTCCTACGAGCAGTACTTC
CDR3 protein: CSARAGNSYEQYF

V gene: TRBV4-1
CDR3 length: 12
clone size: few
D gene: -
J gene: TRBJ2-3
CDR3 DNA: TGCGCCCTAAAGCCCCCAAAAGATACGCAGTATTTT
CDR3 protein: CALKPPKDTQYF

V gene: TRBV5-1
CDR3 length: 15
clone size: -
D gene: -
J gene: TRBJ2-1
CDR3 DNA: TGCGCCAGCAGCTTGAACGGGGGAACCTACAATGAGCAGTTCTTC
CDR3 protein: CASSLNGGTYNEQFF

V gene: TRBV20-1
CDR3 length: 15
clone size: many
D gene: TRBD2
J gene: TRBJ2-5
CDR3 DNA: TGCAGTGCTCCTCCTGGCGGGGGGGCCTGGGAGACCCAGTACTTC
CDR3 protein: CSAPPGGGAWETQYF

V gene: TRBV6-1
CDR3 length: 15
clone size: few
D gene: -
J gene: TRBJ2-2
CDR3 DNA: TGTGCCAGCAGTGAACAGGGGCCAAACACCGGGGAGCTGTTTTTT
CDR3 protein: CASSEQGPNTGELFF

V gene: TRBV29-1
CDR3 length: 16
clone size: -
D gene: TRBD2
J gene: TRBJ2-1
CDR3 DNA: TGCAGCGGCGGAGGGACTAGCGGGAGCTCCTACAATGAGCAGTTCTTC
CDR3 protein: CSGGGTSGSSYNEQFF

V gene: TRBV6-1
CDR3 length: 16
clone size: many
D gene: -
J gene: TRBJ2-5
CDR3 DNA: TGTGCCAGCAGTGGCGGTGGGAATCCTGGGGGGGAGACCCAGTACTTC
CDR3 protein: CASSGGGNPGGETQYF

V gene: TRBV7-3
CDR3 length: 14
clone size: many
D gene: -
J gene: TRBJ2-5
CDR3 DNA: TGTGCCAGCAGCTTCGGCGGGGACGTAAAGACCCAGTACTTC
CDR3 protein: CASSFGGDVKTQYF

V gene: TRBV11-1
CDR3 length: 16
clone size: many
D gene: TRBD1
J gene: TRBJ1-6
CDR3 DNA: TGTGCCAGCAGCGACCGACAGGGAAGGTCGGGTTCACCCCTCCACTTT
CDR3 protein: CASSDRQGRSGSPLHF

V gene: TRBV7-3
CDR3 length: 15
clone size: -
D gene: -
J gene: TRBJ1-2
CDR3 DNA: TGTGCCAGCAGCTTAGACGCAGGGACAAACTATGGCTACACCTTC
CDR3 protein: CASSLDAGTNYGYTF

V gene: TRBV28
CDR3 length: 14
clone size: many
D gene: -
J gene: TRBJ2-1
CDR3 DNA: TGTGCCTCTCGGACACACAGCTCCTACAATGAGCAGTTCTTC
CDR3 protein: CASRTHSSYNEQFF

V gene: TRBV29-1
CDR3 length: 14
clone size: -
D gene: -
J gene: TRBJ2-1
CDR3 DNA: TGCAGCGCCGGTGGTAGCGGTTCCTACAATGAGCAGTTCTTC
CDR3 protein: CSAGGSGSYNEQFF

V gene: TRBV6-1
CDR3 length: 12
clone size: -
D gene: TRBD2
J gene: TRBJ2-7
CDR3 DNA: TGTGCCGGGGGGGATGAGTCCTACGAGCAGTACTTC
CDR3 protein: CAGGDESYEQYF

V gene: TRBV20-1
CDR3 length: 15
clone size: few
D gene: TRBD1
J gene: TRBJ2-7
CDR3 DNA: TGCAGTGCTAACCACGGACAGGGGGTCAAATACGAGCAGTACTTC
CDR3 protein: CSANHGQGVKYEQYF

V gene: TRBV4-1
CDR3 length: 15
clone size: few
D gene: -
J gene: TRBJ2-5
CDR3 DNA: TGCGCCAGCAGCCAAGATCTGACGGTGGAGGAGACCCAGTACTTC
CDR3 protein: CASSQDLTVEETQYF

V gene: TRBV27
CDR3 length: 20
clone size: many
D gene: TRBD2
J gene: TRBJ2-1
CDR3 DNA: TGTGCCAGCAGCAGACCCGGGACTAGCGGGTTTCCACAAAGGGGCAATGAGCAGTTCTTC
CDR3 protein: CASSRPGTSGFPQRGNEQFF

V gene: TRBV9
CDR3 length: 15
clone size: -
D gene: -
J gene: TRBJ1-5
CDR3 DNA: TGTGCCAGCAGCCCAGGACAGCATAGCAATCAGCCCCAGCATTTT
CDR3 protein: CASSPGQHSNQPQHF

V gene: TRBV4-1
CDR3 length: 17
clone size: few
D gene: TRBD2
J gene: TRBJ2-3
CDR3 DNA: TGCGCCAGCAGCCAAGAGGGGGGACTAGCGGTCACAGATACGCAGTATTTT
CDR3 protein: CASSQEGGLAVTDTQYF

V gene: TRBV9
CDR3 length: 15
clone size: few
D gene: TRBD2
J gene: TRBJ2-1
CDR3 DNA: TGTGCCAGCAGCGTACAAGCGGGGCCCTACAATGAGCAGTTCTTC
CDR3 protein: CASSVQAGPYNEQFF

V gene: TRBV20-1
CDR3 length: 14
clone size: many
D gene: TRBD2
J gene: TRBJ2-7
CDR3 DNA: TGCAGTGCTAGAGACCGGGGGGGCTTACACGAGCAGTACTTC
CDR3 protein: CSARDRGGLHEQYF

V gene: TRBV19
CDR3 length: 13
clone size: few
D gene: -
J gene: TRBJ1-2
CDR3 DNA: TGTGCCAGTAGTATATCAGGGAACTATGGCTACACCTTC
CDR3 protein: CASSISGNYGYTF